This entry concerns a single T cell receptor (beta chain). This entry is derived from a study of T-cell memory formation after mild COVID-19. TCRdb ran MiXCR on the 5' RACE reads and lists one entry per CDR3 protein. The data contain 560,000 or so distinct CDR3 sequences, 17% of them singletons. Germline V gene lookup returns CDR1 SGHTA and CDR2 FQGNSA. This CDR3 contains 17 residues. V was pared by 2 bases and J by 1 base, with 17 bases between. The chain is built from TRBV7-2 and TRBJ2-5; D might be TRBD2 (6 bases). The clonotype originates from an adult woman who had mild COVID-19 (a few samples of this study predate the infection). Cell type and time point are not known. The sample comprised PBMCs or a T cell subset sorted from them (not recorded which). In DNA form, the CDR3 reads TGTGCCAGCAGCTTATCTCCCACGGGGGTGGTCCAAGAGACCCAGTACTTC. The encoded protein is CASSLSPTGVVQETQYF.